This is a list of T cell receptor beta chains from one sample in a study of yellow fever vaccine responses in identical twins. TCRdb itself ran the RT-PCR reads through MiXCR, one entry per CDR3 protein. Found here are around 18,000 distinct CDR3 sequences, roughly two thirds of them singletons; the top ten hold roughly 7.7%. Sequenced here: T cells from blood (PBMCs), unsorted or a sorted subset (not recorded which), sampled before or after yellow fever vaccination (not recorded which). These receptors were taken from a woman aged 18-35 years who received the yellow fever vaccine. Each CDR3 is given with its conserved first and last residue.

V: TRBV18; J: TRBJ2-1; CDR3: CASSPQGLVPTGYNEQFF
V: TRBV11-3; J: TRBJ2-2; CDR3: CASSLLPGTANTGELFF
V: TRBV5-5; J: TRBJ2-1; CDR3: CASSYITGGAEQFF
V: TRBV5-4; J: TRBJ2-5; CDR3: CASSLFQETQYF
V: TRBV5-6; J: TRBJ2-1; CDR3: CASSLARDLSYNEQFF
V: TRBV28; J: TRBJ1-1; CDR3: CASSLFGNMNTEAFF
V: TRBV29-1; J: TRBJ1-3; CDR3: CSVDAGSGNTIYF
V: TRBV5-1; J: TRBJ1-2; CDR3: CASSLAQGAHGYTF
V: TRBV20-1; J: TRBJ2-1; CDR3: CSAREGGQEHNEQFF
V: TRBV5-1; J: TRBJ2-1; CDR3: CASSLMESAYNEQFF
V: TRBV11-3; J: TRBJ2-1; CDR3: CASTLRLANEQFF
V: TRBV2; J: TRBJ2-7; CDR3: CASSPTYEQYF
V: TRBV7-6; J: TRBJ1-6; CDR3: CASRLDGNSPLHF
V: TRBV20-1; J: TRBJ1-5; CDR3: CSASISNQPQHF
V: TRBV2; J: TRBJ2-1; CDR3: CASSGEPGYNEQFF
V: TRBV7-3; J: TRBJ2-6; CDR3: CASSLKGPQLSGANVLTF
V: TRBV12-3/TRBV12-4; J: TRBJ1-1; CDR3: CASRLTGTEAFF
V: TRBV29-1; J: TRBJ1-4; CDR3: CSVALRHNEKLFF
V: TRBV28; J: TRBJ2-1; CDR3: CASIQLAEQFF
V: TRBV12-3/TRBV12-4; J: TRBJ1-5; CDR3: CASSTGQGVYQPQHF
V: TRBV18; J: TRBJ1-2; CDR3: CASSPQEAYGYTF
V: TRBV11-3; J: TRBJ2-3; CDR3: CASSSQGRGREGNTQYF
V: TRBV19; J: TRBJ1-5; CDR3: CASSIDTTLNQPQHF
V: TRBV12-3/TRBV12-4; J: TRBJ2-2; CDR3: CASSRTGGDTGELFF
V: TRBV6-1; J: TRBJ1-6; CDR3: CASSDDRYFSYNSPLHF
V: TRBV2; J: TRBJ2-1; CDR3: CASSVYNEQFF
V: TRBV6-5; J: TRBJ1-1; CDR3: CASSLGTTEAFF
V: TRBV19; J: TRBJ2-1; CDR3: CASSYRTGNEQFF
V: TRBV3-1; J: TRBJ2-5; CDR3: CASSRNAIQETQYF
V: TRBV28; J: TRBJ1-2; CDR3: CASRPSRTNYGYTF
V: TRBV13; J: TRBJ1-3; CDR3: CASSLAGVGNTIYF
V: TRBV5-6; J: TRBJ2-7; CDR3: CASSLRQDNSYEQYF
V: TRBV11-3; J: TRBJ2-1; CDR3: CASSLGVGPPSSYNEQFF
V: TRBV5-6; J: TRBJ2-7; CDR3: CASRPWGSHEQYF
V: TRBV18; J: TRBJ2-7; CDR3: CASSPKNSYEQYF
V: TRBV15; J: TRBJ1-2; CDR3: CATRRQGQGYGYTF
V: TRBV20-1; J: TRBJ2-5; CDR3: CSATRDNVGETQYF
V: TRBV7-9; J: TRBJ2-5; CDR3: CASSLGGQETQYF
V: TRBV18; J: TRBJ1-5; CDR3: CASSPSDRGGNQPQHF
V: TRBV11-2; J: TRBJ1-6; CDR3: CASSSGTGNSPLHF
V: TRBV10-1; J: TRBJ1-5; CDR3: CASSGKKRKPQHF
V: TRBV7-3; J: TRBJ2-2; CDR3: CASSREAGAATGELFF
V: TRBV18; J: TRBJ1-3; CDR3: CASSPPSNSGNTIYF
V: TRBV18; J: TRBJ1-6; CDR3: CASSFFPGTGEDSPLHF
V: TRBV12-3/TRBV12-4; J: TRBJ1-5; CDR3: CASSVTGSADQPQHF
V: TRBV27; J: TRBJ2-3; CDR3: CASSPLKADTQYF
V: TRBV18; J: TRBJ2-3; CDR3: CASSRERQLQYF
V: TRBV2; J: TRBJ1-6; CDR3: CASSEQGAASPLHF
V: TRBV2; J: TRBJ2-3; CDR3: CASSRLGTSGGKDTQYF
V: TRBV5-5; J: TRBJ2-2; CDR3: CASSGGLAGTGELFF
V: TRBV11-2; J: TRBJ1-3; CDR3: CASSLQGNTIYF
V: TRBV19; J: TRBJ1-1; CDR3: CASSTTEATEAFF